What follows are 12 T cell receptor beta chains derived from one specimen sequenced in a study of cytomegalovirus exposure and HLA in healthy donors. Primers: 60 Vbeta forward and 13 Jbeta reverse. Repertoires were generated with immunoSEQ multiplex PCR, while TCRdb's copy carries only in-frame clones and drops some. The repertoire includes around 140,000 clones, 76% of them detected once, and about 2% sits in the top ten. The specimen was PBMCs. The receptors derive from a female donor in good health and CMV-seropositive.

The chain employs TRBV5-5 and TRBJ1-3; unclear D gene. This CDR3 comprises 13 residues. Germline V gene lookup returns CDR1 SGHKS and CDR2 YYEKEE (reference sequence). Trimming left V 4 bases short and J 0 bases short, with 5 bases between. The CDR3 region has the DNA TGTGCCAGCAGCCCTTCCTCTGGAAACACCATATATTTT. It yields the protein CASSPSSGNTIYF.

The chain uses TRBV25-1 and TRBJ1-1, with D perhaps matching TRBD1 (6 bases). CDR1 is MGHDK and CDR2 is SYGVNS in the germline V gene. This CDR3 is 15 amino acids long. V dropped 2 bases and J dropped 3 bases, with 13 bases sitting between them. The CDR3 loop reads CASSEIQGGDTEAFF. CDR3 nucleotide sequence: TGTGCCAGCAGTGAAATACAGGGTGGCGACACTGAAGCTTTCTTT.

The gene calls are TRBV19 and TRBJ2-7; TRBD2 agrees at 10 bases. The germline gives CDR1 LNHDA, CDR2 SQIVND (reference sequence). V lost 4 bases and J lost 3; bases outside the gene matches: 3. The CDR3 extends over 14 amino acids. CDR3 protein: CASSTSGSSYEQYF. In DNA form, the CDR3 reads TGTGCCAGTAGTACTAGCGGGAGCAGCTACGAGCAGTACTTC.

The chain employs TRBV15 and TRBJ2-5; 8 bases are shared with TRBD1. V gave up 1 base and J gave up 1 base; unmatched junction bases: 2. The CDR3 consists of 15 residues. CDR1 LNHNV and CDR2 YYDKDF come from the germline V gene (reference sequence). The CDR3 region has the DNA TGTGCCACCAGCAGAGGTCAGGGGGCCCAAGAGACCCAGTACTTC. It yields the protein CATSRGQGAQETQYF.

Concerning this clone itself: The junction and the germline gene differ at one end; a read error may be behind it. The V and J genes are TRBV7-9 and TRBJ1-4; 8 positions agree with TRBD1. Germline CDR1 is SEHNR and CDR2 is FQNEAQ (reference sequence). This CDR3 comprises 13 residues. The CDR3 DNA reads as TGTTCCAGCAGCTTACAGGGGGAAGAAAAACTGTTTTTT. It encodes CSSSLQGEEKLFF. The full variable domain, completed using reference TRBV7-9 and TRBJ1-4, is DTGVSQNPRHKITKRGQNVTFRCDPISEHNRLYWYRQTLGQGPEFLTYFQNEAQLEKSRLLSDRFSAERPKGSFSTLEIQRTEQGDSAMYLCSSSLQGEEKLFFGSGTQLSVL.

The V gene is TRBV4-1, the J gene TRBJ2-1, with unresolved D. The CDR3 extends over 13 amino acids. The germline gives CDR1 MGHRA, CDR2 YSYEKL. Trimming stripped 4 bases from V and 7 bases from J, with 11 bases between. This chain's CDR3 is CASSPSPGNEQFF. In DNA form, the CDR3 reads TGCGCCAGCAGCCCGTCCCCCGGGAATGAGCAGTTCTTC.

In this sample, this clone turned up a few times. The CDR3 DNA is TGTGCCAGCAGCTTAAGCCGGGACACCTTTTATGGCTACACCTTC. It codes for CASSLSRDTFYGYTF. The chain links TRBV11-2 to TRBJ1-2; a weak D match, TRBD1 (6 bases). This CDR3 is built from 15 residues. Germline V gene data show CDR1 as SGHAT and CDR2 as FQNNGV. V was trimmed by 2 bases and J by 5 bases, leaving 15 bases between them.

The genes are TRBV7-8 and TRBJ2-3; the D is unclear. Trimming stripped 5 bases from V and 0 bases from J, with 15 bases between. CDR1 is SGHVS and CDR2 is FQNEAQ in the germline V gene. The CDR3 has 16 amino acids. CDR3 DNA: TGTGCCAGCAGCGCCCGACAAACCTCTAGCACAGATACGCAGTATTTT. It specifies CASSARQTSSTDTQYF. Filled out from reference TRBV7-8 and TRBJ2-3, the complete variable domain reads GAGVSQSPRYKVAKRGQDVALRCDPISGHVSLFWYQQALGQGPEFLTYFQNEAQLDKSGLPSDRFFAERPEGSVSTLKIQRTQQEDSAVYLCASSARQTSSTDTQYFGPGTRLTVL.

The V gene is TRBV15, the J gene TRBJ2-5, with D maybe TRBD1 (5 bases). Trimming cost V 0 bases and J 5 bases, with 19 bases left between them. From germline, CDR1 is LNHNV and CDR2 YYDKDF (reference sequence). The CDR3 extends over 17 amino acids. The CDR3 DNA reads TGTGCCACCAGCAGAGAGAGTAAACCTAGGGGCCTGGAGACCCAGTACTTC. Its protein product is CATSRESKPRGLETQYF.

The rearrangement links TRBV6-1 to TRBJ1-4; D uncertain. CDR3 length: 14 amino acids. Germline-derived CDR1 and CDR2 are MNHNS and SASEGT. Trimming removed 7 bases from V and 3 bases from J, with 12 bases in between. CDR3 nucleotides: TGTGCCAGCAAGGCAGAGCGATCTAATGAAAAACTGTTTTTT. This codes for CASKAERSNEKLFF.

V usage is TRBV4-1 and J usage is TRBJ2-5, with D maybe TRBD1 (6 bases). V lost 4 bases, J lost 2 bases, and 20 bases lay in between. Germline V gene sequence: CDR1 MGHRA, CDR2 YSYEKL. This CDR3 contains 17 residues. The CDR3: CASSRLQQGKLQETQYF. CDR3 coding DNA: TGCGCCAGCAGCCGTTTACAACAGGGAAAACTACAAGAGACCCAGTACTTC.

The CDR3 sequence: CASSLGRRAADTQYF. In DNA, the CDR3 is TGTGCCAGCAGCCTCGGTCGCCGAGCCGCAGATACGCAGTATTTT. This chain connects TRBV7-8 to TRBJ2-3, with unresolved D. The length of the CDR3 is 15 residues. Trimming removed 5 bases from V and 4 bases from J, with 16 bases in between. Germline V gene sequence: CDR1 SGHVS, CDR2 FQNEAQ.